This TCR beta chain is drawn from a study of cytomegalovirus exposure and HLA in healthy donors. At the level of the study: A prior study identified approximately 120 million unique TCR beta sequences from roughly 180 million T cells.

The donors comprised healthy bone marrow donors. Amplification used 60 Vbeta primers and 13 Jbeta primers. TCRdb keeps only in-frame clones here, not all; method: immunoSEQ multiplex PCR. The sample lists 170,000 or so clones, around 80% occurring once. Study-wide results and caveats: Later genetic work tied a missense DCLRE1C variant to beta-chain V and J trimming. In a later analysis, HLA-C alleles had the fewest associated TCRs, DRB1 alleles the most.

Germline V lookup: CDR1 SNHLY, CDR2 FYNNEI. Trimming shortened V by 7 bases and J by 0 bases, and 10 bases separated the two germline ends. CDR3 length: 14 residues. Concerning this clone itself: Its specificity is not known.

The genes are TRBV2 and TRBJ2-1; no clear D. Source material: PBMCs. This clonotype was sampled from a woman between 50 and 59 years old in good health and CMV-seropositive. In nucleotides, the CDR3 is TGTGCCAGCAATCGTGAGCTCTCCTACAATGAGCAGTTCTTC. Protein product: CASNRELSYNEQFF. Based on the CDR3 plus reference TRBV2 and TRBJ2-1, the full variable domain is EPEVTQTPSHQVTQMGQEVILRCVPISNHLYFYWYRQILGQKVEFLVSFYNNEISEKSEIFDDQFSVERPDGSNFTLKIRSTKLEDSAMYFCASNRELSYNEQFFGPGTRLTVL.